This T cell receptor (beta chain) emerged from a study of T cell responses to AZD1222 COVID-19 vaccine. Profiled with immunoSEQ multiplex PCR; TCRdb holds only in-frame clones, not every one. The sample shows roughly 140,000 clones, approximately 90% of them seen only once. This CDR3 is built from 12 residues. Trimming left V 1 base short and J 9 bases short, with 7 bases between. Germline CDR1 and CDR2: SGHNT and YENEEA. Specimen: peripheral blood, collected on day 0 of MenACWY control vaccination. The rearrangement uses TRBV11-3 and TRBJ2-1; D call uncertain. The receptor was derived from an adult in good health. The CDR3 DNA follows: TGTGCCAGCAGCTTAGTTTTAGGTGAGCAGTTCTTC. It specifies CASSLVLGEQFF.